The source of this TCR beta chain is a study of human T cells and chemical hapten exposure. Findings and limits, study-wide: Donor immune responses may differ from healthy people's, since all donors had alopecia.

The time point here: pre-sensitization, week 0. Treatment described: therapeutic diphenylcyclopropenone sensitization with weekly scalp DPC. Venepuncture was done earlier than the placement of each patch test. There are a few counts of this clonotype. What it recognizes is unknown. TCRdb reprocessed the RACE reads with MiXCR, giving one entry per CDR3 protein. The sample includes roughly 120,000 distinct CDR3 sequences, 13% of them seen just once. This CDR3 spans 20 amino acids. Trimming pared 3 bases from V and 6 bases from J, leaving 27 bases between. Germline CDR1 MNHEY, CDR2 SVGEGT. This TCR was recovered from a woman younger than 30 with alopecia areata. Some clones in this sample may be carry-over from other donors' samples. This chain joins TRBV6-2 or TRBV6-3 and TRBJ1-6; D is possibly TRBD1 (5 bases). The specimen comprised whole blood, sampled in connection with sensitization to the hapten diphenylcyclopropenone (DPC). The CDR3 coding sequence is TGTGCCAGCAGTTATGTCTGGCGACAGAGGGCGAAGGAAGGTAATTCACCCCTCCACTTT. This sequence encodes CASSYVWRQRAKEGNSPLHF.